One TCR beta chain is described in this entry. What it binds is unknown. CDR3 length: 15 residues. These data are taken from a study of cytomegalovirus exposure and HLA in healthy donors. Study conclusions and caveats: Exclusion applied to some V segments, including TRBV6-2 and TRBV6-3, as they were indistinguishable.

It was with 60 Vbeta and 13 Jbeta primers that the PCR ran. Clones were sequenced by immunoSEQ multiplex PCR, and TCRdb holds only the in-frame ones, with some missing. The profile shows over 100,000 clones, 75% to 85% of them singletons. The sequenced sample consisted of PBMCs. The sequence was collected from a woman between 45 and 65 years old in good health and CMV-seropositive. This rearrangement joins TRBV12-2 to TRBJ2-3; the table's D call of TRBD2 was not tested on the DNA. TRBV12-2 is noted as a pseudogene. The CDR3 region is CASRPPGLAKDTQYF. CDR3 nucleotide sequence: TGTGCAAGTCGCCCACCTGGGCTAGCCAAAGATACGCAGTATTTT.